Listed below are T cell receptor beta chains from one sample, sequenced in a study of blood T cells in healthy people across ages. TCRdb reprocessed the 5' RACE reads with MiXCR, giving one entry per CDR3 protein. The table lists 1.2 million to 1.5 million distinct CDR3 sequences, approximately 59% of them singletons. Sequenced material: blood. Receptor source: a man aged 18 to 35 in good health. Both conserved end residues are part of each CDR3. A D gene is named only where the DNA matches it firmly. Clone size appears in some rows only: once, few, many, or a class for an expanded clone.

D gene	clone size	V gene	J gene	CDR3 protein	CDR3 DNA
TRBD2	-	TRBV20-1	TRBJ2-1	CSARLAGISYNEQFF	TGCAGTGCTCGTCTAGCGGGGATCTCCTACAATGAGCAGTTCTTC
-	-	TRBV2	TRBJ1-2	CACRTVDYGYTF	TGTGCCTGCCGGACAGTTGACTATGGCTACACCTTC
-	-	TRBV2	TRBJ1-2	CASSEWDGYIF	TGTGCCAGCAGTGAATGGGATGGCTACATCTTC
TRBD1	-	TRBV5-1	TRBJ1-2	CASSFNRDRGLSGNYGYTF	TGCGCCAGCAGCTTTAACCGGGACAGGGGTCTTTCGGGTAACTATGGCTACACCTTC
TRBD1	-	TRBV6-1	TRBJ2-7	CASSPTGTGSNYNEQYF	TGTGCCAGCAGTCCCACCGGGACAGGGTCTAATTACAATGAGCAGTACTTC
TRBD1	-	TRBV5-1	TRBJ2-5	CASSLGTGQLGAEQYF	TGCGCCAGCAGCTTGGGGACAGGCCAACTGGGGGCGGAGCAGTACTTC
-	-	TRBV24-1	TRBJ2-1	CATSDPTWNEQFF	TGTGCCACCAGTGACCCAACTTGGAATGAGCAGTTCTTC
TRBD1	once	TRBV20-1	TRBJ2-1	CSAQNGTVTYNEQFF	TGCAGTGCCCAAAATGGGACAGTCACCTACAATGAGCAGTTCTTC
TRBD1	-	TRBV20-1	TRBJ2-3	CSARQGSTGDTQYF	TGCAGTGCTCGACAGGGGTCCACCGGGGATACGCAGTATTTT
-	-	TRBV29-1	TRBJ2-7	CSVAGGPALYNEQYF	TGCAGCGTCGCAGGGGGGCCGGCCCTCTACAATGAGCAGTACTTC
-	-	TRBV9	TRBJ1-2	CASSVAGGYTF	TGTGCCAGCAGCGTAGCAGGTGGCTACACCTTC
-	-	TRBV5-6	TRBJ2-3	CASSLAAGFGFWYF	TGTGCCAGCAGCTTGGCCGCCGGGTTCGGGTTTTGGTATTTT
-	-	TRBV5-1	TRBJ1-6	CASSLPTDRFNSPLHF	TGCGCCAGCAGCCTTCCCACGGACAGATTTAATTCACCCCTCCACTTT
-	-	TRBV5-6	TRBJ1-2	CASSPGGTNYGYTF	TGTGCCAGCAGTCCCGGCGGGACCAACTATGGCTACACCTTC
-	once	TRBV4-2	TRBJ1-2	CASSPYGKGSGYTF	TGTGCCAGCAGCCCCTATGGGAAGGGATCTGGCTACACCTTC
-	-	TRBV20-1	TRBJ2-3	CSAYPADTQYF	TGCAGTGCTTACCCCGCAGATACGCAGTATTTT
TRBD1	-	TRBV5-1	TRBJ2-7	CASSFGGNPGQGAYEQYF	TGCGCCAGCAGCTTTGGGGGGAACCCGGGACAGGGGGCCTACGAGCAGTACTTC
-	once	TRBV6-5	TRBJ1-2	CASSYMGRGYTF	TGTGCCAGCAGTTACATGGGACGTGGCTACACCTTC
-	-	TRBV5-6	TRBJ1-2	CASSLGSGGCTF	TGTGCCAGCAGCTTGGGGTCCGGCGGCTGCACCTTC
-	few	TRBV3-1	TRBJ2-3	CASSLNGYDTDTQYF	TGTGCCAGCAGCCTCAACGGGTATGACACAGATACGCAGTATTTT
-	-	TRBV4-1	TRBJ2-7	CASSPGETVTGEQYF	TGCGCCAGCAGCCCCGGGGAGACAGTCACCGGCGAGCAGTACTTC
TRBD2	-	TRBV7-2	TRBJ2-7	CASSLVAGGGWEQYF	TGTGCCAGCAGCTTAGTAGCGGGGGGAGGCTGGGAGCAGTACTTC
-	-	TRBV5-1	TRBJ1-4	CASSWGYEEKLFF	TGCGCCAGCAGCTGGGGGTACGAAGAAAAACTGTTTTTT
-	-	TRBV6-1	TRBJ2-2	CASTERSENTGELFF	TGTGCCAGCACCGAGAGGTCTGAGAACACCGGGGAGCTGTTTTTT
-	many	TRBV12-3/TRBV12-4	TRBJ2-6	CASSFFSGANVLTF	TGTGCCAGCAGTTTCTTTTCTGGGGCCAACGTCCTGACTTTC
-	-	TRBV4-1	TRBJ1-2	CASSHREENNYGYTF	TGCGCCAGCAGCCACCGGGAAGAGAATAACTATGGCTACACCTTC
-	once	TRBV4-1	TRBJ2-7	CASSQLSGTVFYEQYF	TGCGCCAGCAGCCAACTCTCCGGGACGGTATTCTACGAGCAGTACTTC
TRBD1	-	TRBV29-1	TRBJ2-7	CSVEFSGQETYEQYF	TGCAGCGTTGAGTTCTCGGGACAGGAGACCTACGAGCAGTACTTC
TRBD1	-	TRBV7-8	TRBJ2-1	CASSLWDRPPGDEQFF	TGTGCCAGCAGCTTATGGGACAGGCCGCCGGGGGATGAGCAGTTCTTC
-	-	TRBV5-1	TRBJ2-3	CASSLAYNRGTDTQYF	TGCGCCAGCAGCTTGGCCTATAACAGGGGCACAGATACGCAGTATTTT
TRBD1	once	TRBV10-2	TRBJ2-3	CASSGQGLIDTQYF	TGCGCCAGCAGTGGACAGGGGTTGATAGATACGCAGTATTTT
-	-	TRBV7-6	TRBJ2-3	CASSLTGGASTDTQYF	TGTGCCAGCAGCTTAACGGGCGGGGCAAGCACAGATACGCAGTATTTT
-	-	TRBV27	TRBJ2-1	CASSSIVQRSYNEQFF	TGTGCCAGCAGTTCGATCGTTCAGAGATCCTACAATGAGCAGTTCTTC
-	-	TRBV27	TRBJ2-7	CASRGVGINEQYF	TGTGCCAGCAGAGGAGTGGGGATAAACGAGCAGTACTTC
-	-	TRBV11-2	TRBJ2-7	CASSPPADYEQYF	TGTGCCAGCAGCCCCCCGGCAGACTACGAGCAGTACTTC